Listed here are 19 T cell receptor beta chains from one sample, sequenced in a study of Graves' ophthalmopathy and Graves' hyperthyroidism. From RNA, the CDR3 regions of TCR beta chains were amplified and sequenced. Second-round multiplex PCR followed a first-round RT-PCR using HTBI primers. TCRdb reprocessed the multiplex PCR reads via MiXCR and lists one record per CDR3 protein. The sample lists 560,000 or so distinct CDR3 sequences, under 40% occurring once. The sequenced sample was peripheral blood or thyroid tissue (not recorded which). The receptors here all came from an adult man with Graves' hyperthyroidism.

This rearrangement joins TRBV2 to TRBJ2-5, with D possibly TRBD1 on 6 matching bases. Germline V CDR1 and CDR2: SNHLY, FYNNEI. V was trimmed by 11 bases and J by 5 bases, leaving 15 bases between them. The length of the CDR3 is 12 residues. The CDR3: CAGTPGMETQYF. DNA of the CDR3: TGTGCCGGGACACCAGGGATGGAGACCCAGTACTTC. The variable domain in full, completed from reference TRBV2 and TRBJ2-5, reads EPEVTQTPSHQVTQMGQEVILRCVPISNHLYFYWYRQILGQKVEFLVSFYNNEISEKSEIFDDQFSVERPDGSNFTLKIRSTKLEDSAMYFCAGTPGMETQYFGPGTRLLVL.

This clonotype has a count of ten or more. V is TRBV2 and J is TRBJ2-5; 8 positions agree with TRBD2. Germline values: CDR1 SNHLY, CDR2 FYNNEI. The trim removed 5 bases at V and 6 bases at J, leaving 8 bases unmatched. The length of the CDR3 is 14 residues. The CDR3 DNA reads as TGTGCCAGCAGTATCCAGCGGGAGACGAAGACCCAGTACTTC. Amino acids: CASSIQRETKTQYF.

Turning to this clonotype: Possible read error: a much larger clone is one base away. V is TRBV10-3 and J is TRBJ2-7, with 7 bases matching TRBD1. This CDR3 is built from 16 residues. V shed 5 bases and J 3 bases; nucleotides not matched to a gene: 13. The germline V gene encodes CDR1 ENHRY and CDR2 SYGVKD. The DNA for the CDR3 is TGTGCCATCAGTTCCGACAGGGACCGCCACCACTACGAGCAGTACTTC. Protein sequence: CAISSDRDRHHYEQYF.

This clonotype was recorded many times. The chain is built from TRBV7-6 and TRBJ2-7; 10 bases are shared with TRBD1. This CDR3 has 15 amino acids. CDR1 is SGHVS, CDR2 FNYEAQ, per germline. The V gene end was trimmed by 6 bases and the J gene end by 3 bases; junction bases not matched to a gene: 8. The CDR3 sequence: CASSVGQGEVYEQYF. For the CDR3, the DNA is TGTGCCAGCAGTGTCGGACAGGGGGAGGTCTACGAGCAGTACTTC.

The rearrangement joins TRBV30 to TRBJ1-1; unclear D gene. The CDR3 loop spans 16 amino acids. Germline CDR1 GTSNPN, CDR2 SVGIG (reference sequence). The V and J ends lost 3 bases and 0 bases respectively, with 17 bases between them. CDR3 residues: CAWSHPGLTMNTEAFF. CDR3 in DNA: TGTGCCTGGAGCCACCCAGGACTAACAATGAACACTGAAGCTTTCTTT.

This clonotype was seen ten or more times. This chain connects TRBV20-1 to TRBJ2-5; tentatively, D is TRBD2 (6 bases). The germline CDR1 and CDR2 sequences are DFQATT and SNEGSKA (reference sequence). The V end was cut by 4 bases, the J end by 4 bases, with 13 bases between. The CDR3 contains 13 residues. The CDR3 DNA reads TGCAGTGCTACCGTTGAGGGAGGAGAGACCCAGTACTTC. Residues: CSATVEGGETQYF.

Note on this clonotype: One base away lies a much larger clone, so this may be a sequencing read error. The CDR3 DNA reads TGCGGCGTCTCGGGACAGGGGGACACCGGGGAGCTGTTTTTT. Protein sequence: CGVSGQGDTGELFF. The chain couples TRBV29-1 to TRBJ2-2, with 11 bases fitting TRBD1. The CDR3 extends over 14 amino acids. The germline gives CDR1 SQVTM, CDR2 ANQGSEA.

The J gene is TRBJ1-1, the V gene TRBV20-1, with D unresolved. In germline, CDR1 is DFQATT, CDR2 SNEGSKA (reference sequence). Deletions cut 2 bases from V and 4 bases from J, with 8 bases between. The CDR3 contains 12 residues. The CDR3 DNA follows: TGCAGTGCTAGAACCGGGCCCACTGAAGCTTTCTTT. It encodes CSARTGPTEAFF.

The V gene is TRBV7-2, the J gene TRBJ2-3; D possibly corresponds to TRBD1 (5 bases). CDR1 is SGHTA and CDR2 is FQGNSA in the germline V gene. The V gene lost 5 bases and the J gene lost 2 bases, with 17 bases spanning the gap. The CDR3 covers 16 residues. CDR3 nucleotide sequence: TGTGCCAGCAGCCCTCGGACACGGACCTACACAGATACGCAGTATTTT. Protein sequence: CASSPRTRTYTDTQYF.

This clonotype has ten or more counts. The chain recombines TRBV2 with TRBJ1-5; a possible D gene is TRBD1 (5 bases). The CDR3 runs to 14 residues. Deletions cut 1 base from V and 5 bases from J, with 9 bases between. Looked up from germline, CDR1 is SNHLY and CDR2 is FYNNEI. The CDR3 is CASSEDAGHQPQHF. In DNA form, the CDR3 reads TGTGCCAGCAGTGAAGACGCAGGGCATCAGCCCCAGCATTTT.

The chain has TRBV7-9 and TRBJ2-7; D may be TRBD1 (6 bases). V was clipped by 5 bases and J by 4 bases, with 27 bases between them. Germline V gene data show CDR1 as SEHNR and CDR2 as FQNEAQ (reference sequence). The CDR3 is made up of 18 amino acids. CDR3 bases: TGTGCCAGCAGCCATAGTTACTCCGGGACAAAGAAAAGTTACGAGCAGTACTTC. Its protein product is CASSHSYSGTKKSYEQYF.

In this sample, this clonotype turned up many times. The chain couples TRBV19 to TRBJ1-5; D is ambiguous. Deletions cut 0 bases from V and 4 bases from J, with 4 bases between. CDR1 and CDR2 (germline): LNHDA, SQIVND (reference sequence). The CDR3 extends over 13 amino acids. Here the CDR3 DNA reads TGTGCCAGTAGTATAGATCCAAATCAGCCCCAGCATTTT. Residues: CASSIDPNQPQHF.

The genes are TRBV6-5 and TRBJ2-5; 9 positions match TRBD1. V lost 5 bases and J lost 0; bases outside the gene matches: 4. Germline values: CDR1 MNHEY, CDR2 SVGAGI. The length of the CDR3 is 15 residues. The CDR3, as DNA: TGTGCCAGCAGTCCGGACAGGGGCAACCAAGAGACCCAGTACTTC. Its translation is CASSPDRGNQETQYF.

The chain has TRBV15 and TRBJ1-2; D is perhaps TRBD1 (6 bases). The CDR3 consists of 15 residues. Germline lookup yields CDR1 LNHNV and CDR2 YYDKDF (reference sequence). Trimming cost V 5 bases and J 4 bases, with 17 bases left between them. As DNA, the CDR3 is TGTGCCACCAGCGTGGGGGCAGGGGATCTCTATGGCTACACCTTC. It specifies CATSVGAGDLYGYTF.

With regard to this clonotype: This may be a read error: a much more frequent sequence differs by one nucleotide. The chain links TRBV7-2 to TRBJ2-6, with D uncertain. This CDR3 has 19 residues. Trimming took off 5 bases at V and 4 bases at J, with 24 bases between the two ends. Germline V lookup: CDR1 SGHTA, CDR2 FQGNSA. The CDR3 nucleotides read TGTGCCAGCAGCAAAGGCCCGGGTGGCACGTATCGAGGGGCCAACGTCCTGACTTTC. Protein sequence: CASSKGPGGTYRGANVLTF.

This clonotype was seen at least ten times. The CDR3, as DNA: TGTGCCAGCAGTATACGGACCTCACCCCTCCACTTT. Protein: CASSIRTSPLHF. V is TRBV12-3 or TRBV12-4 and J is TRBJ1-6, with D unresolved. V dropped 5 bases and J dropped 10 bases, with 9 bases sitting between them. The CDR3 is made up of 12 amino acids.

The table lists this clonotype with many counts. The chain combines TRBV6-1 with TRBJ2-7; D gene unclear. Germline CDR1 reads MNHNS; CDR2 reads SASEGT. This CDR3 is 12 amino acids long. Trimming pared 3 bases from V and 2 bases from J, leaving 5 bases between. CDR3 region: CASSDSPYEQYF. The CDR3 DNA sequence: TGTGCCAGCAGTGACAGTCCCTACGAGCAGTACTTC.

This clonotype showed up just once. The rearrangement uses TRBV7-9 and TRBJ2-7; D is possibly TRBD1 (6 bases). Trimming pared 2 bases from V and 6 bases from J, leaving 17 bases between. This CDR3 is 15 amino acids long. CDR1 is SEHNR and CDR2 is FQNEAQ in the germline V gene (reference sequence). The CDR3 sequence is CASSLSDSRVGEQYF. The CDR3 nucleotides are TGTGCCAGCAGCTTATCGGACAGTCGCGTTGGCGAGCAGTACTTC.

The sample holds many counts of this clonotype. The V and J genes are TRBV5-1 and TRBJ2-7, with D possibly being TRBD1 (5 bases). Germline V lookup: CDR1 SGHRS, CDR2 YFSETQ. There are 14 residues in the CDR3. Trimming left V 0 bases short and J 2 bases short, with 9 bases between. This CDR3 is CASSLADSTYEQYF. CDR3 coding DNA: TGCGCCAGCAGCTTGGCTGACAGCACCTACGAGCAGTACTTC.